A selection of T cell receptor beta chains follows, all from one sample in a study of cytomegalovirus exposure and HLA in healthy donors. This table comes from immunoSEQ multiplex PCR, and its TCRdb copy is limited to in-frame clones, with some not included. The sample includes 140,000 to 150,000 clones, 61% of them seen just once. The sequenced sample consisted of PBMCs. Receptors originate from a male donor in good health and CMV-seronegative. Each CDR3 is given without its conserved first and last residue.

v_call	j_call	cdr3_aa
TRBV6-5	TRBJ1-6	ASRTGTSQGALH
TRBV5-4	TRBJ2-2	ASSLPTGELF
TRBV28	TRBJ2-7	ASTVEGRFYEQY
TRBV9	TRBJ1-5	ASSVGGGNNQPQH
TRBV4-1	TRBJ1-1	ATKPGQLNTEAF
TRBV19	TRBJ2-3	ASSIGGRGARDTQY
TRBV7-3	TRBJ2-6	ASSLIPGQWGSGANVLT
TRBV15	TRBJ1-2	ATSPRTHPNNYGYT
TRBV4-1	TRBJ2-7	ASSQVPRADRGRPYEQY
TRBV5-4	TRBJ1-1	ARSRGTGGGGTEAF
TRBV6-5	TRBJ2-6	ASRAGQRGLT
TRBV9	TRBJ2-1	ASSANHGTGWNEQF
TRBV5-6	TRBJ2-5	ASSPGQGEH
TRBV14	TRBJ1-1	ASSQALGLTEAF
TRBV5-6	TRBJ2-3	ASGQGTGNPDTQY
TRBV18	TRBJ1-6	ASSPPLQYNSPLH
TRBV7-7	TRBJ2-1	ASSLGDRDSKFNEQF
TRBV27	TRBJ2-2	ASADRGHTGELF
TRBV18	TRBJ2-5	ASSPRGETQY
TRBV6-1	TRBJ1-1	ASSPGVHTEAF
TRBV27	TRBJ1-5	ASSPGQYGPYSNQPQH
TRBV4-1	TRBJ2-1	ASSQRTGLETYNEQF
TRBV11-2	TRBJ2-5	ASSLNPGFRETQY
TRBV29-1	TRBJ1-1	SVDPQGVAF
TRBV2	TRBJ2-5	ASSFDIFFQETQY
TRBV14	TRBJ2-7	APKGIGYEQY
TRBV9	TRBJ2-2	ASGRNTGELF
TRBV2	TRBJ1-1	ASSGRTGGTEAF
TRBV6-5	TRBJ2-7	ASSHREGYEQY
TRBV28	TRBJ2-5	ASSFARTGEEGQY
TRBV7-2	TRBJ1-1	ASSLAVGQPSTEAF
TRBV19	TRBJ1-1	ASREATGGEAF
TRBV7-2	TRBJ2-7	ASSFTSGGNYEQY
TRBV5-1	TRBJ2-5	ASSPGQGRPFQETQY
TRBV7-8	TRBJ1-4	ASSLPLPGGEKLF
TRBV25-1	TRBJ2-5	ASSEPRAMGETQY
TRBV9	TRBJ2-7	ASSSPPYYEQY
TRBV11-2	TRBJ1-1	ASSLGIRNTEAF
TRBV7-9	TRBJ2-1	ASSLGLAVDEQF
TRBV5-4	TRBJ2-6	ASSFTGIGANVLT
TRBV28	TRBJ1-2	ATGPGQRGYGYT
TRBV19	TRBJ2-3	ASSGTRSTDTQY
TRBV4-1	TRBJ1-1	ASSQEWRGSEAF
TRBV6-4	TRBJ2-1	ASSDSSGLAGPNEQF
TRBV2	TRBJ2-7	ASSGRRDRDVHEQY
TRBV5-4	TRBJ2-1	ASSATTRQF
TRBV6-1	TRBJ2-7	ASSEAMGQGSYEQY
TRBV6-6	TRBJ2-3	ASSYSTGAADTQY
TRBV2	TRBJ2-7	ASSEAWTSGGLEQY
TRBV30	TRBJ1-1	AWSRDRVWTEAF
TRBV7-2	TRBJ1-4	ASSWDRANEKLF
TRBV6-1	TRBJ2-4	ASRPGQGGNIQY
TRBV15	TRBJ2-3	ATSREAGRGRADTQY
TRBV19	TRBJ1-4	ASRRDTDEKLF
TRBV9	TRBJ1-4	ASSAPGSEKLF
TRBV7-6	TRBJ1-3	ASSLDGTFSGNTIY
TRBV18	TRBJ2-3	ASSPWDTPTSTDTQY
TRBV4-2	TRBJ2-2	ASSQLTSGGVVQLNTGELF
TRBV9	TRBJ2-7	ASSVELGGRDEQY